This TCR beta chain was identified in a study of blood T cells in healthy people across ages (dated by TCRdb to 2015 to 2017). For the study in its entirety: In model experiments, template switching captured about one uniquely barcoded TCR beta cDNA molecule for every two T cells. To track age-related changes in TCR beta repertoire diversity, the study relied on deep sequencing normalized with unique cDNA molecular identifiers. Four age groups were formed from the donors: young (average approximately 17 years), middle-aged (approximately 40), aged (62) and long-lived (less than 85). To avoid experimental bias, donors of different ages were randomly spread across the sequencing lanes. For two donors (one aged 18 to 29 and one aged 80 or older), the study analyzed two additional independent replicas of 1 million unique cDNA reads from the same blood draw. Results the study describes overall, beyond this receptor: Total diversity estimates from one million sequenced T cells were considered lower bounds and underestimates. Observed TCR beta diversity per million T cells fell roughly linearly with age, and a significant reduction was already apparent by age around 36. Compared with the aged group, the long-lived group had more naive CD4+ T cells, fewer expanded clones and increased TCR diversity, a pattern suggesting age selection. Because donor CMV infection status was unknown, age-related changes in expanded clonotypes were potentially confounded. Because profiling used bulk unsorted PBMCs, naive and antigen-experienced compartments could not be compared conclusively. Observed TCR beta diversity correlated strongly with the percentage of naive T cells measured by flow cytometry.

Library prep was done by 5' RACE. Sequencing was performed on an Illumina HiSeq 2500. A second PCR of roughly 6 to 11 cycles was performed with a sample-barcoded 5' primer and a J-beta primer mix. Each TCR beta cDNA molecule received a unique molecular identifier from a template-switch 5' adaptor carrying 12 random nucleotides. Each sample yielded at least 2.5 million CDR3-containing paired-end reads. First-strand cDNA was synthesized from all RNA with the Mint cDNA synthesis kit, primed by a TRBC-specific oligonucleotide. After uracil-DNA glycosylase treatment, a first 18-cycle PCR used universal primers M1SS and BC2_uni_R on all cDNA. The paper's data handling went like this. Normalization of each sample was performed by random selection of 1 million high-quality reads, each carrying a distinct molecular identifier. Reads sharing molecular identifiers were discarded rather than binned into consensus sequences. MiTCR, with a Q25 quality threshold and the strictest error-elimination algorithm, was used for CDR3 identification, clonotype clustering and error correction. Lower-bound total TCR beta diversity was estimated with a nonparametric unseen species model using Euler transformation. The public reads were run again by TCRdb, first through fastp at Q25 and then through MiXCR, and only productive beta chains were kept. CDR3 protein duplicates are merged, each entry listing the most common genes and DNA. Clone size and V and J calls follow TCRdb, not the original study. Within this sample are hundreds of thousands of distinct CDR3 sequences, with approximately 30% of them counted one time only. The ten top clones hold 15% to 18% of the sample.

Taken from the germline V gene, the CDR1 and CDR2 loops are SGHTA and FQGNSA. From cysteine to phenylalanine, the CDR3 is 15 amino acids long. Only the CDR3 DNA is retained, 45 bases long and in frame from the first base. V is trimmed back by 4 bases and J by 4 bases, and the junction contains 9 bases that no gene match accounts for. The donors were some 36 Caucasian individuals from Russia, aged roughly 6 to 100 years, who were systemically healthy. Around 10 milliliters of peripheral blood were collected from each donor into EDTA-treated Vacutainer tubes. Ficoll-Paque density-gradient centrifugation was used to isolate PBMCs, with at least 7 million obtained per sample. Total RNA, at least 5 micrograms per sample, was extracted from PBMCs with Trizol reagent. The percentages of naive CD45RAhigh/CD27high T cells were determined by flow cytometry on a PBMC aliquot from every donor. This clonotype was recorded at least ten times. The antigen it recognizes is unknown. Per-base qualities were not stored, and no clone one base away is much larger.

The origin of this receptor is a woman over 75 in good health. Sequencing used blood. This chain is built from TRBV7-2 and TRBJ2-7, with 8 junctional bases fitting TRBD2. For the CDR3, the sequence is CASSSVAGGAYEQYF. The nucleotides are TGTGCCAGCAGCTCTGTGGCCGGGGGGGCTTACGAGCAGTACTTC.